This T cell receptor beta chain originates from a study of blood T cell repertoires in COVID-19. Looking at the study overall: Samples taken during acute and convalescent COVID-19 were collected in the United States, Italy and Spain. PBMCs, B-cell-depleted T cells, or T cells were the source of the cDNA or gDNA that made up the material.

In the study's own analysis: Reference gene primer amplification yielded estimated nucleated cell counts. Data came from immunoSEQ multiplex PCR; TCRdb stores just in-frame clones and leaves some out. V and J calls and clone size follow that table, whereas D and trimming were derived from the DNA. The table has 120,000 or so clones, about four fifths seen once. Losses at the gene ends were 6 bases for V and 9 bases for J; bases not matched to a gene: 10. This CDR3 has 14 residues. Germline CDR1 is ENHRY and CDR2 is SYGVKD. This sequence originates from a man aged 25 to 40 with COVID-19, enrolled during active disease. Sequencing was carried out using peripheral blood. This sequence joins TRBV10-3 and TRBJ2-1; 8 bases line up with TRBD2. CDR3 nucleotide sequence: TGTGCCATCAGGGGAGGGACTAGGGAGGTTGAGCAGTTCTTC. As protein: CAIRGGTREVEQFF.